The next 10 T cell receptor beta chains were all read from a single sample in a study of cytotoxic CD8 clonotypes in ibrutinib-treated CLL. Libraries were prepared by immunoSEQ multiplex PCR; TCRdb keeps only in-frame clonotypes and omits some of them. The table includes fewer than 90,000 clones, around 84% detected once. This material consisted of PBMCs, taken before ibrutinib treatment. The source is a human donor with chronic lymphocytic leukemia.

The CDR3 DNA reads TGTGCCAGTAGTACCACAGGGGCCATGATAAGCAATCAGCCCCAGCATTTT. It yields the protein CASSTTGAMISNQPQHF. This rearrangement joins TRBV19 to TRBJ1-5, with 7 bases identical to TRBD1. The CDR3 spans 17 residues. CDR1 and CDR2 from the germline V gene are LNHDA and SQIVND (reference sequence). Germline trimming cut 4 bases from V and 1 base from J; bases unmatched to any gene: 10.

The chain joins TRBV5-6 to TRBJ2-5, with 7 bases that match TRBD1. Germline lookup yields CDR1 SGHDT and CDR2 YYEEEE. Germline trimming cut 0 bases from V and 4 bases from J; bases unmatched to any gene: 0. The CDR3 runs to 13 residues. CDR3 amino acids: CASSLAGGETQYF. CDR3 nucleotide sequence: TGTGCCAGCAGCTTGGCAGGGGGAGAGACCCAGTACTTC.

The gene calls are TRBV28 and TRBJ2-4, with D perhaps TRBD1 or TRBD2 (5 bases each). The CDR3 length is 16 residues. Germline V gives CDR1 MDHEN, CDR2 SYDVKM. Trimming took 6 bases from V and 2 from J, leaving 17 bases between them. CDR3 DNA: TGTGCCAGCAGCCCCATATATGGGACGACCAAAAACATTCAGTACTTC. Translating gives CASSPIYGTTKNIQYF.

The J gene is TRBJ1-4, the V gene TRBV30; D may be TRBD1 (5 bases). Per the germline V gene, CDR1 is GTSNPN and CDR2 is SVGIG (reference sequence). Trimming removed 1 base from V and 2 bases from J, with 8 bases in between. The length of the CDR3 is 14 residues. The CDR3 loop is CAWSEGTTNEKLFF. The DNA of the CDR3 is TGTGCCTGGAGTGAAGGGACGACTAATGAAAAACTGTTTTTT.

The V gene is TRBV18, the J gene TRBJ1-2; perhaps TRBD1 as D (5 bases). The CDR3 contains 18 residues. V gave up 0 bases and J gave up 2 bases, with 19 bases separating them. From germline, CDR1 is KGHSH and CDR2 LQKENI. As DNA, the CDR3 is TGTGCCAGCTCACCACCTCGGCGACGGCAGGGCGAAAACTATGGCTACACCTTC. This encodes CASSPPRRRQGENYGYTF. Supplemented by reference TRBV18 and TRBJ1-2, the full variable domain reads NAGVMQNPRHLVRRRGQEARLRCSPMKGHSHVYWYRQLPEEGLKFMVYLQKENIIDESGMPKERFSAEFPKEGPSILRIQQVVRGDSAAYFCASSPPRRRQGENYGYTFGSGTRLTVV.

The CDR3 nucleotides are TGTGCCGGTCAGGGGGTATTGGACAATGGCTACACCTTC. Protein sequence: CAGQGVLDNGYTF. The chain is built from TRBV6-1 and TRBJ1-2, with 7 bases identical to TRBD1. Germline V gives CDR1 MNHNS, CDR2 SASEGT. J was trimmed by 6 bases and V by 11 bases; bases with no gene match: 12. The CDR3 is made up of 13 amino acids.

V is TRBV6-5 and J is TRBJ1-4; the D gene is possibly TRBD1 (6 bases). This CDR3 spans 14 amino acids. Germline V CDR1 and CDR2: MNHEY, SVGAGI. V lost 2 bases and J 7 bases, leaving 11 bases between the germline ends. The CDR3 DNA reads TGTGCCAGCAGTTACGAGCAGGGGTTTGAAAAACTGTTTTTT. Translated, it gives CASSYEQGFEKLFF.

The CDR3 nucleotides read TGTGCCAGCAGTTTCGAGGGAGGCAATCAGCCCCAGCATTTT. Its protein product is CASSFEGGNQPQHF. The gene calls are TRBV27 and TRBJ1-5; D is unresolved. Trimming left V 3 bases short and J 2 bases short, with 8 bases between. CDR3 size: 14 residues. CDR1 and CDR2 (germline): MNHEY, SMNVEV (reference sequence).

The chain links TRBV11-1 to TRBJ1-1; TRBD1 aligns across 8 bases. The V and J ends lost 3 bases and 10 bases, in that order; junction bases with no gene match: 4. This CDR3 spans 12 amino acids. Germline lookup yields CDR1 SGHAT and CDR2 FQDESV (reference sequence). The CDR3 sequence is CASSFGQGGAFF. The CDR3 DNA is TGTGCCAGCAGCTTTGGACAGGGCGGAGCTTTCTTT.

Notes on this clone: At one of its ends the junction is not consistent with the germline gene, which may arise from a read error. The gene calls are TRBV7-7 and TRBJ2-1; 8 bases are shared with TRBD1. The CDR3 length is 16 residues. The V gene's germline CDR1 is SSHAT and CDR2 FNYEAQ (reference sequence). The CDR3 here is CASSPTDRVAYNEQFF. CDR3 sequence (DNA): TGTGCTAGCAGCCCGACGGACAGGGTGGCCTACAATGAGCAGTTCTTC.